This T cell receptor beta chain was captured by sequencing in a study of shared clonotypes between healthy human individuals. Across the study: Researchers drew samples from two women and a few men aged 18 to 49.

The germline CDR1 and CDR2 sequences are SEHNR and FQNEAQ (reference sequence). The V gene lost 1 base and the J gene lost 3 bases, with 10 bases spanning the gap. This CDR3 has 14 amino acids. To note about this clone: No antigen is known for it.

General study results and limits: Tissues were not sampled, only blood, and their repertoires likely differ.

Authors' analysis steps: Quality scores were absent from the junction-only immunoSEQ sequences, so filtering differed. Assay: immunoSEQ multiplex PCR; the TCRdb copy retains only in-frame clones and omits some. V, J and clone size are those of that table, while D and trimming were read from the DNA. This sample yields some 530,000 clones, of which over 75% are seen a single time; about 12% belongs to the top ten. Every donor, a Caucasian adult, lived in Nashville, Tennessee. This receptor was taken from a woman between 35 and 50 years old in good health. Some clones in this sample may be carry-over from other donors' samples. The chain combines TRBV7-9 with TRBJ2-7; D is perhaps TRBD1 (6 bases). The sample consisted of PBMCs. CDR3 in amino acids: CASSLGGTLYEQYF. CDR3 coding DNA: TGTGCCAGCAGCTTAGGAGGGACACTCTACGAGCAGTACTTC.